This TCR beta chain was identified in a study of CD4 T cells in relation to SARS-CoV-2 and coronaviruses. At the level of the study: Crossreactive spike epitopes shared across donors were mapped to their HLA restriction.

Notes on the study in general: Each donor contributed either pre-pandemic or post-infection samples, not both.

Uncultured naive and memory CD4+ T cells supplied DNA for deep TCR-beta sequencing. TCRdb keeps only in-frame clones here, not all; method: immunoSEQ multiplex PCR. In the table there are tens of thousands of clones, 70% to 90% of which are singletons. The CDR3 has 15 amino acids. The germline gives CDR1 MGHRA, CDR2 YSYEKL. Trimming stripped 4 bases from V and 1 base from J, with 13 bases between. With regard to this clone: The antigen is not known.

Unexposed donor CD4+ T cells date from about 2011-2018, before the COVID-19 pandemic. The TCR comes from a human donor in good health. The rearrangement joins TRBV4-1 to TRBJ1-1; D is unclear. Sequencing was carried out using memory CD4+ T cells from PBMCs. This CDR3 is CASSRGPERNTEAFF. CDR3 nucleotide sequence: TGCGCCAGCAGCCGCGGACCCGAGAGGAACACTGAAGCTTTCTTT.